The 31 T cell receptor beta chains below were found in one sample sequenced in a study of technical replicates of blood from several donors. Clones were read by immunoSEQ multiplex PCR, and TCRdb kept only the in-frame ones, dropping some. Here the sample spans about 79,000 clones, about 91% being singletons. Sequencing input: T cells isolated from PBMCs. The receptors here all came from a human donor in good health. Some clones in this sample may be carry-over from other donors' samples.

The chain combines TRBV7-3 with TRBJ2-3, with TRBD1 identical over 7 bases. CDR1 and CDR2 (germline): SGHTA, FQGTGA. V shed 5 bases, J shed 2 bases, and the junction held 10 bases outside the gene matches. This CDR3 region has 16 residues. The DNA for the CDR3 is TGTGCCAGCAGCCCCACGAGGCAGGGGGTCACAGATACGCAGTATTTT. Translated: CASSPTRQGVTDTQYF.

The sample holds a few counts of this clone. The chain employs TRBV5-1 and TRBJ1-5, with TRBD1 matching over 10 bases. CDR1 and CDR2 from the germline V gene are SGHRS and YFSETQ. J lost 4 bases, V lost 3 bases, and 1 base had no gene match. The CDR3 is made up of 14 amino acids. CDR3 DNA sequence: TGCGCCAGCAGCTGGACAGGGGGTAATCAGCCCCAGCATTTT. Residues: CASSWTGGNQPQHF.

The gene calls are TRBV27 and TRBJ2-1, with 10 bases identical to TRBD2. J lost 8 bases, V lost 2 bases, and 0 bases had no gene match. Germline V CDR1 and CDR2: MNHEY, SMNVEV (reference sequence). The CDR3 has 13 residues. In DNA, the CDR3 is TGTGCCAGCAGTTTAGGACTAGCGGATGAGCAGTTCTTC. It is translated as CASSLGLADEQFF.

The rearrangement links TRBV9 to TRBJ2-6, with TRBD2 matching 10 bases. Germline CDR1 SGDLS, CDR2 YYNGEE. J lost 2 bases, V lost 3 bases, and 8 bases had no gene match. This CDR3 is 18 amino acids long. As DNA, the CDR3 is TGTGCCAGCAGCGCCGAGGCCCTAGCGGGAGCTGGGGCCAACGTCCTGACTTTC. As protein: CASSAEALAGAGANVLTF.

The chain is built from TRBV27 and TRBJ1-1; a weak D match, TRBD1 (5 bases). The ends were cut back, 3 bases at V and 8 bases at J, with 10 bases in the middle. The CDR3 length is 12 residues. The germline gives CDR1 MNHEY, CDR2 SMNVEV (reference sequence). The DNA for the CDR3 is TGTGCCAGCAGTTTTGGGCAGGGAGAAGCTTTCTTT. Its protein product is CASSFGQGEAFF.

This rearrangement joins TRBV13 to TRBJ1-2; TRBD1 might be the D (5 bases). The V gene lost 2 bases and the J gene lost 4 bases, with 14 bases spanning the gap. The CDR3 runs to 15 residues. Germline V gene data show CDR1 as PRHDT and CDR2 as FYEKMQ (reference sequence). CDR3 sequence reads: CASSLFRAGPYGYTF. CDR3 bases: TGTGCCAGCAGCTTATTCAGGGCAGGACCCTATGGCTACACCTTC.

The genes are TRBV6-1 and TRBJ1-4; D uncertain. Between the trimmed V and J ends, which lost 2 bases and 7 bases, there was a span of 14 bases. CDR1 and CDR2 (germline): MNHNS, SASEGT. This CDR3 comprises 15 residues. In nucleotides, the CDR3 is TGTGCCAGCAGTGAATATGACGTAGAGGGTGAAAAACTGTTTTTT. Protein product: CASSEYDVEGEKLFF.

This clone appeared a few times. The chain has TRBV7-7 and TRBJ2-7; TRBD1 matches 9 bases. Per germline, CDR1 SSHAT and CDR2 FNYEAQ (reference sequence). The CDR3 is 15 amino acids. The V gene end was trimmed by 3 bases and the J gene end by 2 bases; junction bases not matched to a gene: 5. CDR3 nucleotide sequence: TGTGCCAGCAGCTTGGGGACAGGGTCTGCCTACGAGCAGTACTTC. Amino acid sequence: CASSLGTGSAYEQYF.

This chain joins TRBV5-8 and TRBJ1-2; 7 bases align to TRBD1. The CDR3 consists of 13 residues. V lost 4 bases and J lost 7; bases outside the gene matches: 7. Germline CDR1 SGHTS, CDR2 YDEGEE. Here the CDR3 reads CASSQTGSLGYTF. CDR3 bases: TGTGCCAGCAGCCAGACAGGGAGTCTTGGCTACACCTTC.

The count of this clone is one. V is TRBV5-6 and J is TRBJ2-5; D is perhaps TRBD2 (5 bases). The J call may not be correct, given that the DNA end is closer to TRBJ2-7. The CDR3 sequence is 16 residues long. Germline V gives CDR1 SGHDT, CDR2 YYEEEE. CDR3 nucleotide sequence: TGTGCCAGCAGCGCAACCGGGAACACGGAGTCCTACGAGCAGTACTTC. Translating it yields CASSATGNTESYEQYF.

This rearrangement joins TRBV10-3 to TRBJ2-5; a weak D match, TRBD2 (6 bases). The germline V gene has CDR1 ENHRY and CDR2 SYGVKD. The V and J ends lost 0 bases and 5 bases respectively, with 13 bases between them. The CDR3 is 15 residues long. The CDR3 is CAISESDRSGETQYF. The CDR3 bases are TGTGCCATCAGTGAGTCTGATAGGAGCGGGGAGACCCAGTACTTC.

The V call is TRBV27, the J call TRBJ2-5; D is possibly TRBD2 (7 bases). V was cut by 3 bases and J by 2 bases, with 10 bases left in between. The CDR3 is 14 amino acids. Germline CDR1 is MNHEY and CDR2 is SMNVEV (reference sequence). CDR3: CASSFGGPQETQYF. DNA of the CDR3: TGTGCCAGCAGTTTCGGGGGGCCTCAAGAGACCCAGTACTTC.

The chain recombines TRBV6-5 with TRBJ1-2; D is unclear. Germline lookup yields CDR1 MNHEY and CDR2 SVGAGI. This CDR3 region has 16 residues. V lost 4 bases to trimming and J lost 1 base, with 16 bases between them. Here the CDR3 DNA reads TGTGCCAGCAGTTCCTCCCTGGCGGGGATTAACTATGGCTACACCTTC. Protein: CASSSSLAGINYGYTF.

The chain uses TRBV7-2 and TRBJ2-7, with D possibly matching TRBD2 (6 bases). The CDR3 covers 16 residues. Per germline, CDR1 SGHTA and CDR2 FQGNSA. V lost 3 bases and J 6 bases, leaving 21 bases between the germline ends. CDR3 protein: CASSFPPPEGTGEQYF. In DNA, the CDR3 is TGTGCCAGCAGCTTCCCACCCCCGGAGGGTACGGGCGAGCAGTACTTC.

The chain has TRBV27 and TRBJ2-2; 7 bases map to TRBD2. The CDR3 is made up of 15 amino acids. The germline CDR1 and CDR2 sequences are MNHEY and SMNVEV (reference sequence). The ends lost 3 bases at V and 1 base at J; junction bases unmatched: 2. DNA for the CDR3: TGTGCCAGCAGTTTCGAGCGGGAGAACACCGGGGAGCTGTTTTTT. It is translated as CASSFERENTGELFF.

The genes are TRBV27 and TRBJ2-2; 15 bases agree with TRBD2. V was clipped by 5 bases and J by 7 bases; unmatched bases: 5. The CDR3 has 16 amino acids. CDR1 is MNHEY and CDR2 is SMNVEV in the germline V gene (reference sequence). The CDR3 here is CASSLRTSGRGGELFF. In DNA form, the CDR3 reads TGTGCCAGCAGTCTGAGGACTAGCGGGAGGGGCGGGGAGCTGTTTTTT.

The chain uses TRBV11-1 and TRBJ2-1; 9 bases line up with TRBD2. Unmatched junction bases numbered 12, after V lost 0 bases and J lost 9 bases. Germline V gene sequence: CDR1 SGHAT, CDR2 FQDESV (reference sequence). The CDR3 covers 17 residues. The CDR3 reads CASSLASGRTPRGEQFF. CDR3 coding DNA: TGTGCCAGCAGCTTAGCTAGCGGGAGAACTCCTAGGGGTGAGCAGTTCTTC.

The chain uses TRBV29-1 and TRBJ2-2; TRBD1 is a possible D gene (6 bases). Per the germline V gene, CDR1 is SQVTM and CDR2 is ANQGSEA. Deletions cut 5 bases from V and 4 bases from J, with 17 bases between. This CDR3 is built from 15 residues. The CDR3 nucleotides are TGCAGCGTTCATGGAGAGACAGGCTTCACCGGGGAGCTGTTTTTT. Translating it yields CSVHGETGFTGELFF.

This clone was picked up one time. The chain has TRBV4-1 and TRBJ2-3, with 10 positions matching TRBD2. Germline values: CDR1 MGHRA, CDR2 YSYEKL. J lost 1 base, V lost 3 bases, and 16 bases had no gene match. This CDR3 is built from 20 residues. The CDR3 here is CASSHRLAGEGDLGTDTQYF. CDR3 bases: TGCGCCAGCAGCCACCGGCTAGCGGGAGAGGGGGACCTTGGCACAGATACGCAGTATTTT.

The rearrangement uses TRBV6-5 and TRBJ2-7, with 8 bases identical to TRBD2. J was trimmed by 0 bases and V by 6 bases; bases with no gene match: 7. The germline V gene has CDR1 MNHEY and CDR2 SVGAGI. The CDR3 totals 15 residues. The DNA of the CDR3 is TGTGCCAGCAGACCACTAGCGGTGAGCTCCTACGAGCAGTACTTC. Amino acid sequence: CASRPLAVSSYEQYF.

The CDR3 spells CASSLGQVSYEQYF. The CDR3 region has the DNA TGTGCCAGCAGCTTAGGACAGGTGTCCTACGAGCAGTACTTC. The chain employs TRBV7-9 and TRBJ2-7; TRBD1 is a possible D gene (6 bases). V lost 1 base and J lost 1, with 8 bases in between. The germline V gene encodes CDR1 SEHNR and CDR2 FQNEAQ (reference sequence). The CDR3 covers 14 residues. The full variable domain, its missing parts supplied by reference TRBV7-9 and TRBJ2-7, is DTGVSQNPRHKITKRGQNVTFRCDPISEHNRLYWYRQTLGQGPEFLTYFQNEAQLEKSRLLSDRFSAERPKGSFSTLEIQRTEQGDSAMYLCASSLGQVSYEQYFGPGTRLTVT.

This sequence joins TRBV11-2 and TRBJ1-2, with 8 bases aligning to TRBD1. The CDR3 covers 15 residues. The germline CDR1 and CDR2 sequences are SGHAT and FQNNGV. V shed 3 bases and J 4 bases; nucleotides not matched to a gene: 7. The CDR3 protein is CASSLDREEIYGYTF. The CDR3 bases are TGTGCCAGCAGCTTGGACAGGGAGGAAATCTATGGCTACACCTTC.

The chain uses TRBV7-6 and TRBJ2-5; 8 positions agree with TRBD1. Germline CDR1 SGHVS, CDR2 FNYEAQ. With V trimmed by 6 bases and J by 5 bases, 14 bases remained unmatched. This CDR3 is 16 amino acids long. CDR3 nucleotide sequence: TGTGCCAGCAGAGACTATAGGGACAGGAATGGGGAGACCCAGTACTTC. Its protein is CASRDYRDRNGETQYF.

The chain employs TRBV5-4 and TRBJ1-2; a weak D match, TRBD1 (6 bases). The CDR3 has 15 residues. The V end lost 0 bases, the J end lost 6 bases, and 15 bases lay between the germline ends. The germline CDR1 and CDR2 sequences are SGHNT and YYREEE (reference sequence). The CDR3 reads CASSLAGGGSNGYTF. CDR3 DNA: TGTGCCAGCAGCTTGGCGGGGGGCGGCAGTAATGGCTACACCTTC.

In its sample, this clone was seen once. The V call is TRBV6-5, the J call TRBJ1-2, with TRBD1 matching 9 bases. Per the germline V gene, CDR1 is MNHEY and CDR2 is SVGAGI. This CDR3 region has 13 residues. V shed 10 bases and J 2 bases; nucleotides not matched to a gene: 5. CDR3 bases: TGTGCCACCCGGACAGGGGAAAACTATGGCTACACCTTC. The encoded protein is CATRTGENYGYTF.

The CDR3 sequence is CASSKGHNYEQYF. CDR3 bases: TGTGCCAGCAGTAAAGGACATAACTACGAGCAGTACTTC. V is TRBV6-6 and J is TRBJ2-7, with a tentative D call TRBD1 (5 bases). Germline V lookup: CDR1 MNHNY, CDR2 SVGAGI (reference sequence). The CDR3 has 13 residues. V shed 5 bases and J shed 3 bases, with 11 bases lying between them.

CDR3 sequence (DNA): TGTGCCAGCAGTGAACTTCCCTACGAGCAGTACTTC. As protein: CASSELPYEQYF. The chain carries TRBV2 and TRBJ2-7; D gene unclear. This CDR3 comprises 12 residues. V lost 2 bases, J lost 2 bases, and 4 bases lay in between. Per the germline V gene, CDR1 is SNHLY and CDR2 is FYNNEI.

The J gene is TRBJ2-1, the V gene TRBV4-2, with D perhaps TRBD1 (6 bases). Trimming left V 2 bases short and J 4 bases short, with 15 bases between. This CDR3 has 16 residues. Per the germline V gene, CDR1 is LGHNA and CDR2 is YNFKEQ. CDR3 bases: TGTGCCAGCAGCCAAAAAGAGGGGGACGCTTACAATGAGCAGTTCTTC. Amino acid sequence: CASSQKEGDAYNEQFF.

A word on this clone: The junction differs from germline at one of its ends, possibly a read error. CDR3: CASSHGPWELF. As DNA, the CDR3 is TGCGCCAGCAGCCATGGCCCCTGGGAGCTCTTC. The chain uses TRBV4-1 and TRBJ2-1; perhaps TRBD2 as D (5 bases). The CDR3 covers 11 residues. In germline, CDR1 is MGHRA, CDR2 YSYEKL.

J is TRBJ2-7 and V is TRBV7-3; the D gene is possibly TRBD1 (6 bases). Trimming stripped 2 bases from V and 2 bases from J, with 10 bases between. Germline-derived CDR1 and CDR2 are SGHTA and FQGTGA. The CDR3 runs 14 residues. The CDR3, as DNA: TGTGCCAGCAGCTTAGGGGGCTACCCCTACGAGCAGTACTTC. Amino acid sequence: CASSLGGYPYEQYF.

The CDR3 is CASSDIDRSNQPQHF. CDR3 DNA: TGTGCCAGCAGTGACATAGACAGGAGCAATCAGCCCCAGCATTTT. This chain links TRBV6-1 with TRBJ1-5, with D possibly TRBD1 on 6 matching bases. The germline V and J ends were trimmed by 3 bases and 1 base, with 10 bases remaining between them. Looked up from germline, CDR1 is MNHNS and CDR2 is SASEGT. This CDR3 is built from 15 residues.